The clone carrying this T cell receptor beta chain was counted a few times. Using its own MiXCR run on the RACE reads, TCRdb lists one record per CDR3 protein. The sample shows roughly 100,000 distinct CDR3 sequences, 8% to 10% of them seen only once. The entry originates in a study of human T cells and chemical hapten exposure. Time point: pre-sensitization, week 0. As to treatment: therapeutic diphenylcyclopropenone sensitization with weekly scalp DPC. The germline CDR1 and CDR2 sequences are SEHNR and FQNEAQ (reference sequence). There are 15 residues in the CDR3. V lost 1 base and J lost 4, with 11 bases in between.

The material sequenced was whole blood, taken in connection with sensitization to the hapten diphenylcyclopropenone (DPC). The TCR originated in a woman aged 40 to 50 with alopecia areata. Some clones in this sample may be carry-over from other donors' samples. This chain links TRBV7-9 with TRBJ2-1, with D maybe TRBD1 (6 bases). The CDR3 loop reads CASSLVVGTYNEQFF. CDR3 DNA sequence: TGTGCCAGCAGCTTAGTGGTGGGGACATACAATGAGCAGTTCTTC. The full variable domain, with the rest looked up from reference TRBV7-9 and TRBJ2-1, is DTGVSQNPRHKITKRGQNVTFRCDPISEHNRLYWYRQTLGQGPEFLTYFQNEAQLEKSRLLSDRFSAERPKGSFSTLEIQRTEQGDSAMYLCASSLVVGTYNEQFFGPGTRLTVL.